The 2 T cell receptor beta chains in this list originate from one sample, sequenced in a study of shared clonotypes between healthy human individuals (dated by TCRdb to about 2020). CD8 naive samples were CD45RO-negative cells positively selected for CCR7, giving a CD45RA+CCR7+ population that excluded TemRA cells. The library was prepared using the immunoSEQ multiplex PCR assay. TCRdb holds this immuneACCESS table with in-frame rearrangements only. Some clones are missing; in checked studies, unresolved V genes explain under half, and the rest has no known cause. This sample gives around 1,900,000 clones in total; 93% of them show up just once. The ten largest clones take up around 1.7% of the sample. Material: naive CD8+ T cells from PBMCs. The cell subset or site label, read with the paper, signifies: CD45RA+CCR7+. The receptors stem from a man in his late teens or twenties in good health. Some clones in this sample may be carry-over from other donors' samples.

A word on this clone: Within the sample, other DNA sequences also encode this same CDR3. The chain recombines TRBV13 with TRBJ2-5; TRBD1 is a possible D gene (6 bases). The CDR3 has 13 amino acids. V lost 4 bases, J lost 2 bases, and 8 bases lay in between. Per the germline V gene, CDR1 is PRHDT and CDR2 is FYEKMQ (reference sequence). The CDR3 DNA reads as TGTGCCAGCAGCTCCGGACAGCAAGAGACCCAGTACTTC. Amino acids: CASSSGQQETQYF.

CDR3 in DNA: TGTGCCAGTTCCCTAGCGGGAGGGCCCGACGAGCAGTACTTC. It encodes CASSLAGGPDEQYF. The chain uses TRBV19 and TRBJ2-7, with 12 bases lining up with TRBD2. V lost 8 bases to trimming and J lost 5 bases; unmatched junction nucleotides: 7. Germline V lookup: CDR1 LNHDA, CDR2 SQIVND (reference sequence). The CDR3 length is 14 residues.